This T cell receptor beta chain derives from a study of healthy donors' naive CD4 and CD8 T cells. Findings and limits, study-wide: Negatively charged CDR3s marked CD8+ lineage; positively charged CDR3s marked CD4+ lineage.

The CDR3 consists of 17 residues. With V trimmed by 3 bases and J by 4 bases, 7 bases remained unmatched. Germline CDR1 is LGHNA and CDR2 is YNFKEQ. Remarks on this clonotype: Its antigen is not identified.

Each TCR library used around 540 ng of total RNA and a linear amplification protocol. Each CDR3 protein gets one entry after TCRdb re-called the reads with MiXCR. The sample has some 190,000 distinct CDR3 sequences; over 60% are singletons. The gene calls are TRBV4-2 and TRBJ2-1; TRBD2 agrees at 12 bases. This receptor was obtained from a pool of human donors in good health; the sample pools cells from several healthy donors. Sequenced input: naive CD4+ and CD8+ T cells sorted from blood, pooled from several donors. The DNA for the CDR3 is TGTGCCAGCAGCCAGCGACTAGCGGGAGATATTTACAATGAGCAGTTCTTC. Translating it yields CASSQRLAGDIYNEQFF.